The rows below give T cell receptor beta chains drawn from one sample of a study of T cell repertoires in cytomegalovirus infection. TCRdb re-called the reads with MiXCR, one entry per CDR3 protein. The sample has about 700,000 distinct CDR3 sequences; roughly 36% are singletons. No antigens are known for them. This specimen consisted of cultured PBMCs, obtained from culture after CMV antigen stimulation. The receptors derive from a human donor in good health (CMV status not recorded). Some clones in this sample may be carry-over from other donors' samples. Each CDR3 is given with its conserved first and last residue. D genes are given only for firm matches. Clone size is stated in some rows and not others, as once, few, many or a class when expanded.

D,V,size,J,CDR3,DNA
.,TRBV4-2,few,TRBJ1-3,CASSQDDSGNTIYF,TGTGCCAGCAGCCAAGACGACTCTGGAAACACCATATATTTT
TRBD2,TRBV4-1,.,TRBJ2-1,CASSQDPPSGFYNEQFF,TGCGCCAGCAGCCAAGATCCTCCTAGCGGATTCTACAATGAGCAGTTCTTC
.,TRBV7-8,.,TRBJ2-7,CASSLMTEQYF,TGTGCCAGCAGCTTAATGACCGAGCAGTACTTC
TRBD1,TRBV19,.,TRBJ1-2,CASSPRDRDYGYTF,TGTGCCAGTAGTCCCCGGGACAGGGACTATGGCTACACCTTC
TRBD1,TRBV29-1,.,TRBJ1-1,CTAGGQFNTEAFF,TGCACTGCGGGGGGACAGTTTAACACTGAAGCTTTCTTT
TRBD2,TRBV6-2/TRBV6-3,few,TRBJ2-7,CAGRLAGAREQYF,TGTGCCGGCAGACTAGCGGGAGCACGCGAGCAGTACTTC
TRBD2,TRBV12-3/TRBV12-4,few,TRBJ2-3,CASRRSGANTDTQYF,TGTGCCAGCAGGAGAAGCGGGGCCAACACAGATACGCAGTATTTT
.,TRBV6-6,.,TRBJ2-7,CASSDPYDLIYEQYF,TGTGCCAGCAGTGACCCGTACGACCTAATCTACGAGCAGTACTTC
.,TRBV24-1,once,TRBJ2-1,CATASGSSNEQFF,TGTGCCACCGCCTCGGGTAGTTCCAATGAGCAGTTCTTC
TRBD1,TRBV2,few,TRBJ1-4,CASRQPDRGSTNEKLFF,TGTGCCAGCAGGCAGCCCGACAGGGGATCAACTAATGAAAAACTGTTTTTT
.,TRBV25-1,.,TRBJ1-6,CASSRGGASYNSPLHF,TGTGCCAGCAGTAGAGGGGGTGCCTCCTATAATTCACCCCTCCACTTT
.,TRBV10-3,.,TRBJ1-2,CAISESSSYGYTF,TGTGCCATCAGTGAGTCGTCTTCCTATGGCTACACCTTC
.,TRBV7-9,.,TRBJ1-4,CASSTSGTRNEKLFF,TGTGCCAGCAGCACTTCCGGGACAAGAAATGAAAAACTGTTTTTT
.,TRBV7-9,once,TRBJ2-7,CASSSNQGQRTTEQYF,TGTGCCAGCAGCTCGAACCAGGGACAAAGAACTACCGAGCAGTACTTC
TRBD2,TRBV7-2,few,TRBJ2-4,CASSGRGRGGPIVNIQYF,TGTGCCAGCAGCGGGCGGGGACGGGGGGGCCCCATTGTAAACATTCAGTACTTC
TRBD1,TRBV12-3/TRBV12-4,.,TRBJ1-2,CASRGDRDYGYTF,TGTGCCAGCAGGGGGGACAGGGATTATGGCTACACCTTC
.,TRBV9,.,TRBJ1-2,CASSVQSADYGYTF,TGTGCCAGCAGCGTACAGTCTGCGGACTATGGCTACACCTTC
.,TRBV4-3,once,TRBJ2-3,CASSQDPITDTQYF,TGCGCCAGCAGCCAAGATCCCATCACAGATACGCAGTATTTT
.,TRBV7-2,few,TRBJ1-4,CASSLGGGLVF,TGTGCCAGCAGCTTAGGGGGAGGCCTCGTTTTT
TRBD1,TRBV7-2,many,TRBJ2-7,CASSAQAGTGSEQYF,TGTGCCAGCAGCGCACAGGCCGGGACAGGTAGCGAGCAGTACTTC
.,TRBV11-2,.,TRBJ1-6,CASSLIGTDYYNSPLHF,TGTGCCAGCAGCTTAATCGGGACGGACTATTATAATTCACCCCTCCACTTT
.,TRBV18,.,TRBJ2-7,CASSQVGSAYEQYF,TGTGCCAGCTCACAGGTCGGGAGTGCCTACGAGCAGTACTTC
TRBD1,TRBV6-6,.,TRBJ1-1,CASRSYGTGHTEAFF,TGTGCCAGCAGATCCTACGGGACAGGACACACTGAAGCTTTCTTT
.,TRBV27,.,TRBJ2-3,CASSLWRALDTQYF,TGTGCCAGCAGTTTATGGCGGGCTTTAGATACGCAGTATTTT
.,TRBV7-9,few,TRBJ2-3,CASSSRDYTQYF,TGTGCCAGCAGCTCGCGGGACTATACGCAGTATTTT
.,TRBV4-1,.,TRBJ2-1,CASSQVGFSVEFF,TGCGCCAGCAGCCAAGTGGGGTTTTCTGTCGAGTTCTTC
TRBD1,TRBV29-1,few,TRBJ1-5,CSVGDRGNQPQHF,TGCAGCGTGGGAGACAGGGGCAATCAGCCCCAGCATTTT
TRBD2,TRBV7-2,.,TRBJ2-2,CASSLLGTSRTGELFF,TGTGCCAGCAGCTTATTAGGGACTAGTCGCACCGGGGAGCTGTTTTTT
.,TRBV11-2,.,TRBJ1-4,CASSPHGSANEKLFF,TGTGCCAGCAGCCCCCACGGGTCCGCTAATGAAAAACTGTTTTTT
.,TRBV24-1,few,TRBJ2-5,CATSVGIEEETQYF,TGTGCCACCAGTGTCGGAATCGAGGAAGAGACCCAGTACTTC
TRBD2,TRBV6-1,.,TRBJ2-7,CASRRSGTSYEQYF,TGTGCCAGCAGGCGAAGCGGGACCTCCTACGAGCAGTACTTC
TRBD1,TRBV10-3,.,TRBJ1-5,CAISGTGGNQPQHF,TGTGCCATCAGCGGCACAGGGGGCAATCAGCCCCAGCATTTT
.,TRBV7-9,many,TRBJ2-7,CASSTTQLKYEQYF,TGTGCCAGCAGCACCACCCAGCTGAAATACGAGCAGTACTTC
TRBD1,TRBV27,.,TRBJ2-5,CASGTAYQETQYF,TGTGCCAGCGGGACAGCATACCAAGAGACCCAGTACTTC
.,TRBV7-9,few,TRBJ1-3,CASTISRTSGNTIYF,TGTGCCAGCACCATTTCAAGGACCTCTGGAAACACCATATATTTT
.,TRBV6-5,once,TRBJ2-3,CASSSSLRADTQYF,TGTGCCAGCAGTTCGTCGCTGCGAGCAGATACGCAGTATTTT
.,TRBV12-3/TRBV12-4,few,TRBJ2-1,CASSLGETLNEQFF,TGTGCCAGCAGTTTGGGGGAAACCCTCAATGAGCAGTTCTTC
.,TRBV7-9,.,TRBJ2-1,CASSFLSEQFF,TGTGCCAGCAGCTTCCTTTCTGAGCAGTTCTTC
.,TRBV5-4,few,TRBJ1-1,CASSSGQTNTEAFF,TGTGCCAGCAGCTCCGGACAGACGAACACTGAAGCTTTCTTT
.,TRBV30,.,TRBJ1-6,CAWKKGSSYNSPLHF,TGTGCCTGGAAAAAGGGGAGCTCCTATAATTCACCCCTCCACTTT
TRBD1,TRBV29-1,.,TRBJ1-1,CSVEDRGVPEAFF,TGCAGCGTTGAGGACAGGGGAGTTCCTGAAGCTTTCTTT